This T cell receptor (beta chain) is drawn from a study of T cell responses to AZD1222 COVID-19 vaccine. Study-wide findings and caveats: Baseline seropositives among AZD1222 recipients totaled only 5 to 7. Reportedly, close to half of spike-specific TCRs are directed against unmutated variant regions. Repertoire sampling happened only post peak T cell response.

Comment on this clone: Its antigen remains unknown.

This CDR3 has 15 residues. Germline V gene sequence: CDR1 KGHSH, CDR2 LQKENI. V lost 5 bases to trimming and J lost 4 bases, with 17 bases between them. Sequenced by immunoSEQ multiplex PCR; TCRdb stores in-frame clones only, minus some. The sample lists 150,000 or so clones, 88% occurring once. Sequencing used peripheral blood, obtained on day 0 of AZD1222 vaccination. This sequence originates from an adult in good health. This rearrangement joins TRBV18 to TRBJ1-2, with D possibly being TRBD1 (5 bases). The CDR3, as DNA: TGTGCCAGCTCAGAGGGGATCGGAGCCTTCTATGGCTACACCTTC. Its protein is CASSEGIGAFYGYTF.